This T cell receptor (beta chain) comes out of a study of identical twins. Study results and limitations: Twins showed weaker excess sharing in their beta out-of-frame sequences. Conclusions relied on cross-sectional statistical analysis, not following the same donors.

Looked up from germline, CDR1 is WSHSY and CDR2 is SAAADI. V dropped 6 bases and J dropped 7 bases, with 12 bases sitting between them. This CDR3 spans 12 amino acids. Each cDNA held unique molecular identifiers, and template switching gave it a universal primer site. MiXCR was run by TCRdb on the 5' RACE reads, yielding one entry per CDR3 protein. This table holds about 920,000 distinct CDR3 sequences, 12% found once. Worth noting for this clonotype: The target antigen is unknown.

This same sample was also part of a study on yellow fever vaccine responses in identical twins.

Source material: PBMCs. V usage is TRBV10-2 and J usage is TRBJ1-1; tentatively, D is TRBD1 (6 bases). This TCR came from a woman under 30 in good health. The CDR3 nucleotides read TGCGCCAGCAGATTAGACAGGAATGAAGCTTTCTTT. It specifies CASRLDRNEAFF.